This T cell receptor (beta chain) was captured in a study of PD-L1 blockade in urothelial cancer. Time point specified: peripheral blood 6 weeks after treatment start. Patients in the study were battling locally advanced or metastatic urothelial carcinoma. Germline V gene data show CDR1 as SNHLY and CDR2 as FYNNEI. J was trimmed by 3 bases and V by 6 bases; bases with no gene match: 6. The CDR3 has 14 residues. Clones were read by immunoSEQ multiplex PCR, and TCRdb kept only the in-frame ones, dropping some. The sample has tens of thousands of clones; around 90% are singletons. Broader study findings: Durable-benefit patients showed greater tumor-associated blood clone expansion at 3 weeks.

In regard to this clone: Its specificity is unknown.

This rearrangement joins TRBV2 to TRBJ2-7; TRBD1 aligns across 9 bases. The sample in question was PBMCs, obtained around atezolizumab (anti-PD-L1) treatment. The TCR originated in a woman aged 55 to 70 with urothelial cancer. The CDR3 sequence: CASRSQGANYEQYF. For the CDR3, the DNA is TGTGCCAGCAGGTCACAGGGGGCAAACTACGAGCAGTACTTC.